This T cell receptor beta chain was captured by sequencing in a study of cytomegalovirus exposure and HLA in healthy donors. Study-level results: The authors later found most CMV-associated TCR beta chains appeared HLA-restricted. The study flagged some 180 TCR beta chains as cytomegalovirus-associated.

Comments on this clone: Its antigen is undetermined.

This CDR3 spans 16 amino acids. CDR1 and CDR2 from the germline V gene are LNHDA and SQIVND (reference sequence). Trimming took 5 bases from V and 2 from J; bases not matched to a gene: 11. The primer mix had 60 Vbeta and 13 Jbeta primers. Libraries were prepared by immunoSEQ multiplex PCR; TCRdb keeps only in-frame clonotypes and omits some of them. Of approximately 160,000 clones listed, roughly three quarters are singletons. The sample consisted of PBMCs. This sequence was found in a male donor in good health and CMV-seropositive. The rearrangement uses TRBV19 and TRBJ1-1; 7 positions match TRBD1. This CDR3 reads CASSAPTGTANTEAFF. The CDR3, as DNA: TGTGCCAGTAGTGCTCCGACCGGGACAGCTAACACTGAAGCTTTCTTT. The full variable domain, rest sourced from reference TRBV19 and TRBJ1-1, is DGGITQSPKYLFRKEGQNVTLSCEQNLNHDAMYWYRQDPGQGLRLIYYSQIVNDFQKGDIAEGYSVSREKKESFPLTVTSAQKNPTAFYLCASSAPTGTANTEAFFGQGTRLTVV.